The rows below give T cell receptor beta chains drawn from one sample of a study of blood T cell repertoires in COVID-19. TCRdb's table, derived via immunoSEQ multiplex PCR, lists solely in-frame clones and lacks some. Of roughly 360,000 clones in the sample, 81% are singletons; the top ten hold 0.85% to 1.3%. The material sequenced was peripheral blood. These receptors came from a human donor with acute or convalescent COVID-19. The donor label of this sample is uncertain. The CDR3 runs from the conserved cysteine through the conserved F or W. D genes are given only for firm matches. Only some rows state a clone size, as once, few, many or a class for expanded clones.

size | D | length | J | V | DNA | CDR3
. | . | 13 | TRBJ2-2 | TRBV5-4 | TGTGCCAGCAGCTTCCCAAACAGAAGGGAGCTGTTTTTT | CASSFPNRRELFF
. | . | 15 | TRBJ1-1 | TRBV5-4 | TGTGCCAGCAGCTTGGTTCCAGGGTTGGGCACTGAAGCTTTCTTT | CASSLVPGLGTEAFF
. | TRBD1 | 12 | TRBJ1-2 | TRBV28 | TGTGCCAGCAGTACAGGGGTCCGTGGCTACACCTTC | CASSTGVRGYTF
few | . | 15 | TRBJ2-3 | TRBV7-2 | TGTGCCAGCGATTTCGCCGGAGTGGGCACAGATACGCAGTATTTT | CASDFAGVGTDTQYF
. | TRBD1 | 12 | TRBJ1-1 | TRBV7-8 | TGTGCCAGCAGCCCACAGGGGATTGAAGCTTTCTTT | CASSPQGIEAFF
. | . | 13 | TRBJ1-2 | TRBV5-4 | TGTGCCAGCAGCTCGTCACAGGGTCGAGGCTACACCTTC | CASSSSQGRGYTF
. | TRBD1 | 16 | TRBJ1-5 | TRBV4-1 | TGCGCCAGCAGCCAAGGGGACAGGAGACCCAATCAGCCCCAGCATTTT | CASSQGDRRPNQPQHF
. | TRBD1 | 16 | TRBJ1-1 | TRBV6-1 | TGTGCCAGCAGTGAATGGAGGACAGGGAAGGACACTGAAGCTTTCTTT | CASSEWRTGKDTEAFF
once | TRBD2 | 15 | TRBJ2-7 | TRBV7-9 | TGTGCCAGCAGCTCGCCGACTAGCGGAGCCTACGAGCAGTACTTC | CASSSPTSGAYEQYF
. | . | 18 | TRBJ1-1 | TRBV4-1 | TGCGCCAGCAGCCAAGATCCTCACGGAGGGCCCCAGGACTTGTGCGCTTTCTTT | CASSQDPHGGPQDLCAFF
. | . | 15 | TRBJ2-2 | TRBV27 | TGTGCCAGCAGTTTAAGGGGCGGGGACACCGGGGAGCTGTTTTTT | CASSLRGGDTGELFF
few | . | 16 | TRBJ1-5 | TRBV2 | TGTGCCAGCAGTAGACAGGTTGGATGGAGCAATCAGCCCCAGCATTTT | CASSRQVGWSNQPQHF
. | . | 15 | TRBJ1-2 | TRBV24-1 | TGTGCCACCACCCCCTTCGCAGGAGGTAAATATGGCTACACCTTC | CATTPFAGGKYGYTF
. | TRBD2 | 13 | TRBJ2-1 | TRBV4-2 | TGTGCCAGCAGCCAAGGCCCTAGCGGGTGGAAGTTCTTC | CASSQGPSGWKFF
. | TRBD1 | 17 | TRBJ1-2 | TRBV5-6 | TGTGCCAGCAGTCCCATGAGGAGGGGCAGGGGGAACTATGGCTACACCTTC | CASSPMRRGRGNYGYTF
. | TRBD2 | 16 | TRBJ2-3 | TRBV9 | TGTGCCAGCAGCGCGGGACTAGCGGGAGGTTTAGATACGCAGTATTTT | CASSAGLAGGLDTQYF
once | TRBD2 | 17 | TRBJ2-2 | TRBV5-8 | TGTGCCAGCAGCTTGAGTCGGACTAGCGGACCCACCGGGGAGCTGTTTTTT | CASSLSRTSGPTGELFF
once | TRBD2 | 15 | TRBJ2-1 | TRBV30 | TGTGCCTGGAGGCCTCTAGCGGGGGGGTTCAATGAGCAGTTCTTC | CAWRPLAGGFNEQFF
many | . | 11 | TRBJ2-2 | TRBV18 | TGTGCCAGTCGTAGAACCGGGGAGCTGTTTTTT | CASRRTGELFF
. | TRBD1 | 15 | TRBJ2-5 | TRBV28 | TGTGCCAGCAGTAGCCCGGGACAGCCTCCTTGGACCCAGTACTTC | CASSSPGQPPWTQYF
. | . | 13 | TRBJ1-1 | TRBV30 | TGTGCCTGGAGTGCCCAGGTAAACACTGAAGCTTTCTTT | CAWSAQVNTEAFF
. | TRBD2 | 19 | TRBJ2-3 | TRBV15 | TGTGCCACCAGCAGAGATCTGAAGGGGAGGGCCCCGGGCGCAGATACGCAGTATTTT | CATSRDLKGRAPGADTQYF
. | TRBD1 | 14 | TRBJ1-2 | TRBV28 | TGTGCCAGCAGTACGCTACAGGGGAGTGGTGGCTACACCTTC | CASSTLQGSGGYTF
. | . | 16 | TRBJ1-5 | TRBV6-1 | TGTGCCAGCAGTGCGGACATTTTAGGTATCTCTCAGCCCCAGCATTTT | CASSADILGISQPQHF
. | . | 13 | TRBJ1-1 | TRBV7-6 | TGTGCCAGCAGCGTCCAGGGGATCACTGAAGCTTTCTTT | CASSVQGITEAFF
. | TRBD2 | 14 | TRBJ2-1 | TRBV2 | TGTGCCAGCACCCTAGCGGGGGGGCCCAATGAGCAGTTCTTC | CASTLAGGPNEQFF
. | TRBD1 | 15 | TRBJ2-1 | TRBV6-5 | TGTGCCAGCAGTACGACAGGGGTCCCCTACAATGAGCAGTTCTTC | CASSTTGVPYNEQFF
. | . | 16 | TRBJ1-1 | TRBV7-9 | TGTGCCAGCAGCTTAAAACAACAGGTGGTGAACACTGAAGCTTTCTTT | CASSLKQQVVNTEAFF
. | . | 14 | TRBJ1-5 | TRBV18 | TGTGCCAGCTCATTTTCGGAGGGCAATCAGCCCCAGCATTTT | CASSFSEGNQPQHF
. | . | 14 | TRBJ1-5 | TRBV4-1 | TGCGCCAGCAGCCAAGTCACAATGAATCAGCCCCAGCATTTT | CASSQVTMNQPQHF
. | . | 12 | TRBJ2-5 | TRBV2 | TGTGCCAGCAGTGGAGGGCCGGAGACCCAGTACTTC | CASSGGPETQYF
. | TRBD1 | 14 | TRBJ1-1 | TRBV29-1 | TGCAGCGTTGAAGGTCCAGGGGGAGTCGGTGAAGCTTTCTTT | CSVEGPGGVGEAFF
. | . | 15 | TRBJ2-6 | TRBV6-5 | TGTGCCAGCACCTTGCAGTCATCTGGGGCCAACGTCCTGACTTTC | CASTLQSSGANVLTF
. | TRBD1 | 13 | TRBJ1-1 | TRBV19 | TGTGCCAGTAGTTACCCGGGACAGGACGAAGCTTTCTTT | CASSYPGQDEAFF
. | TRBD1 | 15 | TRBJ1-4 | TRBV30 | TGTGCCTGGATGAAATCCGGGACAGCTAATGAAAAACTGTTTTTT | CAWMKSGTANEKLFF
. | TRBD2 | 15 | TRBJ2-3 | TRBV30 | TGTGCCTGGAGTGTTGGCGGGAGCGATGTAGATACGCAGTATTTT | CAWSVGGSDVDTQYF
. | TRBD1 | 17 | TRBJ1-2 | TRBV18 | TGTGCCAGCTCACCCGTTTCTGCAGGGGGCAGGTCGTATGGCTACACCTTC | CASSPVSAGGRSYGYTF
. | TRBD2 | 12 | TRBJ2-7 | TRBV30 | TGTGTTGCTAGCGGGGACCCCTACGAGCAGTACTTC | CVASGDPYEQYF
once | . | 15 | TRBJ1-5 | TRBV19 | TGTGCCAGTAGCCACAGGGTTTCGGTTAATCAGCCCCAGCATTTT | CASSHRVSVNQPQHF
. | . | 13 | TRBJ1-1 | TRBV14 | TGTGCCAGCAGCCGAACTACGAACACTGAAGCTTTCTTT | CASSRTTNTEAFF
. | TRBD1 | 15 | TRBJ2-1 | TRBV28 | TGTGCCAGCAGTTTCCGAGACAGGGCCCACAATGAGCAGTTCTTC | CASSFRDRAHNEQFF
. | . | 14 | TRBJ1-5 | TRBV5-4 | TGTGCCAGCAGCTCCGGGGCGGGAGATCAGCCCCAGCATTTT | CASSSGAGDQPQHF
. | TRBD2 | 16 | TRBJ2-5 | TRBV5-5 | TGTGCCAGCAGCTTGGGTTCTAGCGGGGGTCGAGAGACCCAGTACTTC | CASSLGSSGGRETQYF
. | . | 15 | TRBJ1-1 | TRBV6-5 | TGTGCCAGCAGTTACTCCCGCCAGGGTACCACTGAAGCTTTCTTT | CASSYSRQGTTEAFF
once | TRBD1 | 18 | TRBJ1-3 | TRBV5-1 | TGCGCCAGCAGCTTGAATAGGCAGGGGGCCGTCTCTGGAAACACCATATATTTT | CASSLNRQGAVSGNTIYF
. | . | 14 | TRBJ2-7 | TRBV9 | TGTGCCAGCAGCGTAGATGTTGGGGGCAACGAGCAGTACTTC | CASSVDVGGNEQYF
. | TRBD1 | 13 | TRBJ2-5 | TRBV6-4 | TGTGCCAACGGGACAGGGGGCGCGGAGACCCAGTACTTC | CANGTGGAETQYF
. | . | 15 | TRBJ2-1 | TRBV27 | TGTGCCAGCAGTTCGTCGCGCCGCGGCCCTAATGAGCAGTTCTTC | CASSSSRRGPNEQFF
. | TRBD2 | 16 | TRBJ2-5 | TRBV6-6 | TGTGCCAGCAGTTGGGGTGGGCCTAGCGGAAGAGAGACCCAGTACTTC | CASSWGGPSGRETQYF
many | TRBD1 | 15 | TRBJ1-1 | TRBV19 | TGTGCCAGTAGTATATCCGTCGGGACAGGCTATGAAGCTTTCTTT | CASSISVGTGYEAFF
. | TRBD1 | 16 | TRBJ1-2 | TRBV10-3 | TGTGCCATCAGTGGGGAAGGGGGGACAGGCAACTATGGCTACACCTTC | CAISGEGGTGNYGYTF
. | TRBD1 | 13 | TRBJ1-2 | TRBV2 | TGTGCCAGCAGCGGTGACAGGGAGTTTGGCTACACCTTC | CASSGDREFGYTF
few | TRBD1 | 15 | TRBJ1-2 | TRBV11-2 | TGTGCCAGCAGCTCCTGGACAGGGGGACGCTATGGCTACACCTTC | CASSSWTGGRYGYTF
once | . | 19 | TRBJ2-4 | TRBV15 | TGTGCCACCAGCAGAGATGCGCAGGGGCCGACCCAAGCCAAAAACATTCAGTACTTC | CATSRDAQGPTQAKNIQYF
once | . | 13 | TRBJ1-4 | TRBV29-1 | TGCAGCGCCCACAGGGCGGGTAATGAAAAACTGTTTTTT | CSAHRAGNEKLFF
. | TRBD1 | 17 | TRBJ2-1 | TRBV7-9 | TGTGCCAGCAGCTTAGTGCAATTCGGGACAGGGGACAATGAGCAGTTCTTC | CASSLVQFGTGDNEQFF
once | TRBD1 | 16 | TRBJ1-5 | TRBV2 | TGTGCCAGCAGGTTTGACAGGGGGTATAGCAATCAGCCCCAGCATTTT | CASRFDRGYSNQPQHF